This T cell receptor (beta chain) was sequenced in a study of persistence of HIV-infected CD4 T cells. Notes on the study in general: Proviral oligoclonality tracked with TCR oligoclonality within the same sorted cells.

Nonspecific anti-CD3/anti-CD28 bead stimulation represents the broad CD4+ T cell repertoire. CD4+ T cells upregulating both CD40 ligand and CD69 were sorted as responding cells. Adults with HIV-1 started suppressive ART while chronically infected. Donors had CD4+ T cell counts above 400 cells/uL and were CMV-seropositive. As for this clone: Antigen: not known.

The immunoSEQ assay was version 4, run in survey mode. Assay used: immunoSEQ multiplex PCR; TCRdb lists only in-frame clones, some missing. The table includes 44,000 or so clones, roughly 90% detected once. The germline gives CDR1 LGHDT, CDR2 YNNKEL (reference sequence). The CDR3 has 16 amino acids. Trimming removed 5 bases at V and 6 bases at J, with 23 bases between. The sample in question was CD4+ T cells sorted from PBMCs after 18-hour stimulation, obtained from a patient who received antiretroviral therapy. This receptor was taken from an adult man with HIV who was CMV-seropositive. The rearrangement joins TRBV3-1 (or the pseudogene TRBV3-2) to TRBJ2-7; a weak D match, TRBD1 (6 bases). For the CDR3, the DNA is TGTGCCAGCAGCAGTACCTGGGGGCTGGGGGCAGGCGAGCAGTACTTC. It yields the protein CASSSTWGLGAGEQYF.